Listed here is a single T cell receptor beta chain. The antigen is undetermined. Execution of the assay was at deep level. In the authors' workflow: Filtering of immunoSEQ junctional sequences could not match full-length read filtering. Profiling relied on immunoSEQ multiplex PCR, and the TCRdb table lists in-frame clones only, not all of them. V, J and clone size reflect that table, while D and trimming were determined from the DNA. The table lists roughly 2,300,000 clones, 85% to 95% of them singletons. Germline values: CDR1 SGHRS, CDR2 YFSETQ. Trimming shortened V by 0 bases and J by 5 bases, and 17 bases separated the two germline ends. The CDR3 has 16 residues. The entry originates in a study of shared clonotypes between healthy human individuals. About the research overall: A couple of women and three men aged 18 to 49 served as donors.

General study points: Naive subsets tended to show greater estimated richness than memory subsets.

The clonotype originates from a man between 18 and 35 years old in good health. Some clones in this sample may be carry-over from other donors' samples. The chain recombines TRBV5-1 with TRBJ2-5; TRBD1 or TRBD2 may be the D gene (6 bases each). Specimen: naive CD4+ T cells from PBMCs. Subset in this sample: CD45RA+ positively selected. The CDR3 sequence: CASSLASGDNRETQYF. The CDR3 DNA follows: TGCGCCAGCAGCTTGGCCTCGGGGGACAATCGGGAGACCCAGTACTTC.